The 16 T cell receptor beta chains below were found in one sample sequenced in a study of blood T cell repertoires in COVID-19 (dated by TCRdb to the early 2020s). Library construction relied on the immunoSEQ multiplex PCR assay. TCRdb re-hosts the immuneACCESS table, in-frame sequences only. Its copies lack some clones; in the studies checked, an unresolved V gene accounts for under half of them, and the cause for the rest is not known. This sample gives around 200,000 clones in total; approximately 87% of them show up just once. The ten largest clonotypes hold roughly 0.85% of the sample. Material: peripheral blood. The source is a young woman who had recovered from COVID-19.

CDR3 DNA sequence: TGTGCCAGCAGGGGCGGGCAAAGCTACTATGGCTACACCTTC. Translated: CASRGGQSYYGYTF. J is TRBJ1-2 and V is TRBV7-2; no firm D call. Trimming stripped 6 bases from V and 3 bases from J, with 14 bases between. Germline assignment: CDR1 SGHTA and CDR2 FQGNSA. The CDR3 runs 14 residues.

This rearrangement joins TRBV3-1 (or the pseudogene TRBV3-2) to TRBJ2-5; D gene unclear. The CDR3 has 16 amino acids. From germline, CDR1 is LGHDT and CDR2 YNNKEL (reference sequence). V lost 0 bases and J 0 bases, leaving 11 bases between the germline ends. CDR3 sequence: CASSQDSRLYQETQYF. The CDR3, as DNA: TGTGCCAGCAGCCAAGATTCGCGTCTGTACCAAGAGACCCAGTACTTC.

The chain links TRBV19 to TRBJ1-2; D gene ambiguous. The V gene's germline CDR1 is LNHDA and CDR2 SQIVND (reference sequence). This CDR3 has 13 amino acids. V dropped 5 bases and J dropped 8 bases, with 15 bases sitting between them. This CDR3 reads CASSVDYMGGYTF. The CDR3 DNA reads as TGTGCCAGTAGTGTGGACTACATGGGGGGCTACACCTTC.

This chain joins TRBV7-3 and TRBJ2-2, with 10 bases that match TRBD1. Losses at the gene ends were 1 base for V and 5 bases for J; bases not matched to a gene: 10. Germline V gives CDR1 SGHTA, CDR2 FQGTGA. This CDR3 is built from 18 residues. The CDR3 DNA follows: TGTGCCAGCAGCTTAATGAGTATTGGGACAGGGGCTACCGGGGAGCTGTTTTTT. Its translation is CASSLMSIGTGATGELFF.

The J gene is TRBJ2-2, the V gene TRBV6-5; D is uncertain. From germline, CDR1 is MNHEY and CDR2 SVGAGI. Trimming removed 0 bases from V and 2 bases from J, with 7 bases in between. There are 15 residues in the CDR3. For the CDR3, the DNA is TGTGCCAGCAGTTACTCGGGCAGTAACACCGGGGAGCTGTTTTTT. This encodes CASSYSGSNTGELFF.

The CDR3, as DNA: TGTGCCAGCAGCCTTCCCCCCGGGACAGGAGAAAACATTCAGTACTTC. Translated, it gives CASSLPPGTGENIQYF. J is TRBJ2-4 and V is TRBV3-1 (or the pseudogene TRBV3-2); 8 positions agree with TRBD1. Germline CDR1 reads LGHDT; CDR2 reads YNNKEL (reference sequence). This CDR3 contains 16 residues. The junction had 10 bases not matched to a gene; V was cut back by 4 bases and J by 5 bases.

V and J are TRBV11-2 and TRBJ1-1; 7 nucleotides match TRBD1. The V segment lost 4 bases and the J segment 7 bases; nucleotides outside the gene matches: 12. The CDR3 consists of 15 residues. Per the germline V gene, CDR1 is SGHAT and CDR2 is FQNNGV. The DNA of the CDR3 is TGTGCCAGCAGCTCGTTACGTGGACAGGTCGGTGAAGCTTTCTTT. Its translation is CASSSLRGQVGEAFF.

A few counts support this clone. V is TRBV19 and J is TRBJ1-6; unclear D gene. In germline, CDR1 is LNHDA, CDR2 SQIVND (reference sequence). V was shortened by 6 bases and J by 8 bases, with 14 bases between the two germline ends. The CDR3 is 14 residues long. The CDR3 nucleotides are TGTGCCAGTAGCATACGGGGAAAAGATTCACCCCTCCACTTT. Translated, it gives CASSIRGKDSPLHF.

The rearrangement uses TRBV27 and TRBJ2-5; the D gene is possibly TRBD2 (6 bases). The ends were cut back, 0 bases at V and 7 bases at J, with 15 bases in the middle. CDR3 length: 15 amino acids. CDR1 and CDR2 (germline): MNHEY, SMNVEV (reference sequence). The CDR3 nucleotides are TGTGCCAGCAGTTTATCGGTACTAGCATCTTCGACCCAGTACTTC. This translates into CASSLSVLASSTQYF.

The CDR3 DNA reads TGTGCCAGCAGCGTAGAGGTGGGAGGACTGACAGAGCAGTTCTTC. Translating it yields CASSVEVGGLTEQFF. This chain connects TRBV9 to TRBJ2-1; D might be TRBD2 (6 bases). The CDR3 is 15 amino acids. The germline V gene encodes CDR1 SGDLS and CDR2 YYNGEE. With 0 bases removed from V and 10 bases from J, the gap between germline ends came to 17 bases.

This sequence joins TRBV5-4 and TRBJ1-5, with TRBD1 matching over 8 bases. The V gene's germline CDR1 is SGHNT and CDR2 YYREEE (reference sequence). Germline trimming cut 4 bases from V and 7 bases from J; bases unmatched to any gene: 16. CDR3 length: 17 amino acids. CDR3 sequence: CASSEDRQGLGRQPQHF. The DNA of the CDR3 is TGTGCCAGCAGCGAGGACCGACAGGGGCTGGGACGCCAGCCCCAGCATTTT. The whole variable domain, remainder taken from reference TRBV5-4 and TRBJ1-5, is ETGVTQSPTHLIKTRGQQVTLRCSSQSGHNTVSWYQQALGQGPQFIFQYYREEENGRGNFPPRFSGLQFPNYSSELNVNALELDDSALYLCASSEDRQGLGRQPQHFGDGTRLSIL.

The genes are TRBV5-1 and TRBJ1-4, with D possibly TRBD1 on 5 matching bases. The V end lost 4 bases, the J end lost 5 bases, and 21 bases lay between the germline ends. The CDR3 loop spans 17 amino acids. From germline, CDR1 is SGHRS and CDR2 YFSETQ. The DNA for the CDR3 is TGCGCCAGCAGCCCTTGGCCCAGGGAAATAATAAATGAAAAACTGTTTTTT. Its protein product is CASSPWPREIINEKLFF.

The V and J genes are TRBV27 and TRBJ2-7; D remains unclear. The CDR3 spans 13 residues. Germline-derived CDR1 and CDR2 are MNHEY and SMNVEV (reference sequence). Trimming removed 0 bases at V and 4 bases at J, with 7 bases between. The CDR3 spells CASSLSVSYEQYF. The CDR3 DNA reads as TGTGCCAGCAGTTTATCGGTGAGTTACGAGCAGTACTTC.

The rearrangement joins TRBV3-1 (or the pseudogene TRBV3-2) to TRBJ1-3; D remains unclear. The CDR3 is 13 amino acids. Germline lookup yields CDR1 LGHDT and CDR2 YNNKEL (reference sequence). The ends were cut back, 4 bases at V and 3 bases at J, with 7 bases in the middle. Here the CDR3 reads CASSPRLGNTIYF. CDR3 nucleotide sequence: TGTGCCAGCAGCCCCAGGCTTGGAAACACCATATATTTT.

The chain employs TRBV6-2 or TRBV6-3 and TRBJ2-7; D gene unclear. The CDR3 extends over 13 amino acids. Germline CDR1 and CDR2: MNHEY and SVGEGT. V lost 2 bases and J lost 3, with 8 bases in between. Here the CDR3 DNA reads TGTGCCAGCAGTTACAATGGCCTCTACGAGCAGTACGTC. Translating gives CASSYNGLYEQYV.

V is TRBV27 and J is TRBJ1-5; no firm D call. V shed 4 bases and J shed 12 bases, with 16 bases lying between them. Germline CDR1 MNHEY, CDR2 SMNVEV (reference sequence). The CDR3 covers 13 residues. CDR3 DNA sequence: TGTGCCAGCAGTTCCTCGGAGGCCTTCCTCCAGCATTTT. The encoded protein is CASSSSEAFLQHF.